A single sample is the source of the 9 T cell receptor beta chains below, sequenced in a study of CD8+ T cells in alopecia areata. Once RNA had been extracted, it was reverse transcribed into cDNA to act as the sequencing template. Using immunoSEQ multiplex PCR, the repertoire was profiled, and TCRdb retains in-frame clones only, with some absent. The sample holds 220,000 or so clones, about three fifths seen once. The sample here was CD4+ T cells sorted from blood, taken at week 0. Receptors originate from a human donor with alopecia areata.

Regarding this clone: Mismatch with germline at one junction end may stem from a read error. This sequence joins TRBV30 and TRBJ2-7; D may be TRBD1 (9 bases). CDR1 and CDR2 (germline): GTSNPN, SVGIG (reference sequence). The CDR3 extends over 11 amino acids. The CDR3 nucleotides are TGTGCCTGGAGTGTTAGCGGGACAGGGAACTTC. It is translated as CAWSVSGTGNF.

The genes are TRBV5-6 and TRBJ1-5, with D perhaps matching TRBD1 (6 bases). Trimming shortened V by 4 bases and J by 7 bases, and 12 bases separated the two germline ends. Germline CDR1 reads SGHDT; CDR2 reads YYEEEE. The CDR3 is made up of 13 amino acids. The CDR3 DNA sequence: TGTGCCAGCAGCCCCGACAGGAGGCAGCCCCAGCATTTT. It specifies CASSPDRRQPQHF.

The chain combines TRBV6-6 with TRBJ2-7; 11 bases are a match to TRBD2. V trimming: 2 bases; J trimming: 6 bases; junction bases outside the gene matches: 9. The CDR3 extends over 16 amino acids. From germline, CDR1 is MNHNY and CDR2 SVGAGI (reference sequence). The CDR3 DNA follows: TGTGCCAGCAGTTACGGGCGTAGCGGGAGGGCCCCCGAGCAGTACTTC. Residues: CASSYGRSGRAPEQYF.

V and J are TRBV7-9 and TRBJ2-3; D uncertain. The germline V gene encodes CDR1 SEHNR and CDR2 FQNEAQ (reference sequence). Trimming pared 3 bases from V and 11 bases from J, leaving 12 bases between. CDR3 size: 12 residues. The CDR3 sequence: CASSLGPPRQYF. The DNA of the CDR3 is TGTGCCAGCAGCTTGGGCCCCCCAAGGCAGTATTTT.

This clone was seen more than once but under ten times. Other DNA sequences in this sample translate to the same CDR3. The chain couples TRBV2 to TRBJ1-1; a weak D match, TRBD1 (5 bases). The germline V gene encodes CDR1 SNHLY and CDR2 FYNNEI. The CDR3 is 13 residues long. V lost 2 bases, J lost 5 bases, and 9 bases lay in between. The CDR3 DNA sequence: TGTGCCAGCAGTGAACAGGGAAGGACTGAAGCTTTCTTT. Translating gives CASSEQGRTEAFF.

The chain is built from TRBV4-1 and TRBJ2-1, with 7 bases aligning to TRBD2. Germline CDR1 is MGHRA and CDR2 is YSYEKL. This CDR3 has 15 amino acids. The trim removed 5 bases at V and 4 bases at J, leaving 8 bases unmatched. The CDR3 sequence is CASSASGILYNEQFF. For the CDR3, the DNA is TGCGCCAGCAGCGCCAGCGGGATCCTTTACAATGAGCAGTTCTTC.

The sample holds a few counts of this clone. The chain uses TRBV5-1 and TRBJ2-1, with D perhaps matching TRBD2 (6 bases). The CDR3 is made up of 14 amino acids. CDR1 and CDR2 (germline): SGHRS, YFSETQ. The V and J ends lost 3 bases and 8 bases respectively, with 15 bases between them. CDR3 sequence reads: CASSWGPTGDEQFF. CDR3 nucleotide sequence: TGCGCCAGCAGCTGGGGACCCACGGGGGATGAGCAGTTCTTC.

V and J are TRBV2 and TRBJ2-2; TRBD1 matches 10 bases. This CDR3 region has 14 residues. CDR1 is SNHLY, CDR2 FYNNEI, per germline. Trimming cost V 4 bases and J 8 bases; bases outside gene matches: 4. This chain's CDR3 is CASSVTGGLGELFF. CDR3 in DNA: TGTGCCAGCAGTGTGACAGGGGGCTTAGGGGAGCTGTTTTTT.

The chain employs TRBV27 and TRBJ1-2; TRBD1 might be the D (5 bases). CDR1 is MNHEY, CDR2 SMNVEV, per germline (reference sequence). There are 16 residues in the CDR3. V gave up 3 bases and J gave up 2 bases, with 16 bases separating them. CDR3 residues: CASSFRTRGGNYGYTF. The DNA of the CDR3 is TGTGCCAGCAGTTTTAGGACACGCGGCGGCAACTATGGCTACACCTTC.